The subject of this entry is one T cell receptor beta chain. The antigen remains undetermined. TCRdb independently ran MiXCR on the reads; one entry per CDR3 protein. The sample has a few hundred thousand distinct CDR3 sequences, roughly 42% seen once. The data are from a study of T cell repertoires in cytomegalovirus infection. General study points: Carriers of CMV plus the relevant HLA were identified by cumulative public TCR beta family frequency. The study found HLA-C-restricted CMV-specific TCR beta clonotypes dominating the ex vivo response.

Sequencing used cultured PBMCs, obtained from culture after CMV antigen stimulation. The receptor comes from a human donor in good health (CMV status not recorded). Some clones in this sample may be carry-over from other donors' samples.

The CDR3 sequence is CASSDRGRQETQYF. The DNA of the CDR3 is TGTGCCAGCAGCGACAGGGGGCGCCAAGAGACCCAGTACTTC. The chain uses TRBV7-2 and TRBJ2-5; 10 bases are a match to TRBD1. The CDR3 extends over 14 amino acids. The V gene's germline CDR1 is SGHTA and CDR2 FQGNSA. Trimming at V came to 5 bases and at J to 1 base, leaving 1 base not matched to a gene.